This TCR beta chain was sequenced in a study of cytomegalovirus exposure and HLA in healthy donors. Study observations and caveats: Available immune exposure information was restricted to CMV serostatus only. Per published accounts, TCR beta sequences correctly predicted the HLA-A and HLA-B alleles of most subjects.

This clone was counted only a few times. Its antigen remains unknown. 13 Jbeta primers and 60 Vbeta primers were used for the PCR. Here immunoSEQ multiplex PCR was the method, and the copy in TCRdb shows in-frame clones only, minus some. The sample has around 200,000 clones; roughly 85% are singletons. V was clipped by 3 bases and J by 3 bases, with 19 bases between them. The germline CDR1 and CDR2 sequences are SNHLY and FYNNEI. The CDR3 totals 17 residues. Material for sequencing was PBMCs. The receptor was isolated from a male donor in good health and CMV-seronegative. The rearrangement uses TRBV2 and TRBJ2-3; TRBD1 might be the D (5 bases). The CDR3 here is CASSDPGRALGTDTQYF. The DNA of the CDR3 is TGTGCCAGCAGTGATCCGGGCAGGGCCTTAGGGACAGATACGCAGTATTTT.